The clone carrying this T cell receptor (beta chain) was seen a single time. Germline V CDR1 and CDR2: DFQATT, SNEGSKA (reference sequence). The CDR3 loop spans 14 amino acids. The V end lost 3 bases, the J end lost 5 bases, and 13 bases lay between the germline ends. Primers used in a second PCR of roughly 6 to 12 cycles were a sample-barcoded 5' primer and a J-beta primer mix. MiXCR, applied by TCRdb to the 5' RACE reads, yields one record per CDR3 protein. In the table there are 1.5 million to 2 million distinct CDR3 sequences, about 50% of which are singletons. The record originates from a study of blood T cells in healthy people across ages.

Sequences were obtained from blood. V gene TRBV20-1 combines with J gene TRBJ1-4, with D possibly matching TRBD1 (6 bases). The source is a woman aged 40 to 50 in good health. CDR3 sequence (DNA): TGCAGTGCTAGGCAGGGGATTACCAATGAAAAACTGTTTTTT. The encoded protein is CSARQGITNEKLFF.